This T cell receptor (beta chain) was obtained from a study of cytomegalovirus exposure and HLA in healthy donors. The wider study: Around 78 million unique TCR sequences came from HLA-typed donors in an early release.

60 Vbeta and 13 Jbeta primers were used in PCR. Sequenced by immunoSEQ multiplex PCR; TCRdb stores in-frame clones only, minus some. The sample lists roughly 92,000 clones, 70% to 80% occurring once. V lost 7 bases and J lost 4; bases outside the gene matches: 5. The CDR3 runs to 15 residues. Per germline, CDR1 SNHLY and CDR2 FYNNEI. The receptor was derived from a woman in her forties or fifties in good health and CMV-seropositive. Sequenced sample: PBMCs. The gene calls are TRBV2 and TRBJ2-5, with 14 bases identical to TRBD2. The CDR3 protein is CASMTTSGGAETQYF. CDR3 bases: TGTGCCAGCATGACGACTAGCGGGGGGGCAGAGACCCAGTACTTC.